This TCR beta chain was identified during a study of blood T cell repertoires in COVID-19. Study-level information: From the United States, Italy and Spain came samples of acute and convalescent COVID-19.

Trimming stripped 7 bases from V and 1 base from J, with 10 bases between. Germline CDR1 and CDR2: MNHEY and SMNVEV (reference sequence). The CDR3 runs to 13 residues. Original methodology: Reference gene primer amplification gave nucleated cell count estimates. Profiling relied on immunoSEQ multiplex PCR, and the TCRdb table lists in-frame clones only, not all of them. From that table come the V and J calls and clone size; the DNA was used to work out D and trimming. The sample holds fewer than 200,000 clones; almost 80% are singletons and the top ten take 26%. The gene calls are TRBV27 and TRBJ2-5; D possibly corresponds to TRBD1 (5 bases). The sample comprised peripheral blood. The sequence was obtained from a woman in her sixties or seventies with acute or convalescent COVID-19. The chain's CDR3 is CASKLTGQETQYF. The CDR3 DNA follows: TGTGCCAGCAAGCTAACAGGCCAAGAGACCCAGTACTTC.